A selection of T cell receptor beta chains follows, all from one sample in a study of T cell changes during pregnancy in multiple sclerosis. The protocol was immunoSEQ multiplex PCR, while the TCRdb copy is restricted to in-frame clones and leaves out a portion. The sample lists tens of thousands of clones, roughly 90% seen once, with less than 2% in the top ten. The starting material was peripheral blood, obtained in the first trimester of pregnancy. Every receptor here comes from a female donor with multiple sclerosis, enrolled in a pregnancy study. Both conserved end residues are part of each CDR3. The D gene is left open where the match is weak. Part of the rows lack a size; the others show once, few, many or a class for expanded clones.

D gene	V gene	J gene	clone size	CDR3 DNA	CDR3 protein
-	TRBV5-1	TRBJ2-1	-	TGCGCCAGCAGCTTGGACAGGGTAGGCAATGAGCAGTTCTTC	CASSLDRVGNEQFF
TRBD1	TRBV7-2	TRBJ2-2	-	TGTGCCAGCAGCATTGGACAGGGTGAACTTGGCGGGGAGCTGTTTTTT	CASSIGQGELGGELFF
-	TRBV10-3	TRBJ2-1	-	TGTGCCACCGGACTGTACAATGAGCAGTTCTTC	CATGLYNEQFF
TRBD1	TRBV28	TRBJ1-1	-	TGTGCCAGCAGTAACCCCGGGACAGGATATGGTGAAGCTTTCTTT	CASSNPGTGYGEAFF
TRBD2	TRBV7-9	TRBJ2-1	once	TGTGCCAGCAGCTTGGGTAGCGGGAGCGCCTACAATGAGCAGTTCTTC	CASSLGSGSAYNEQFF
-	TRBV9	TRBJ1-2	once	TGTGCCAGCAGCGCAGCGCCCCTCAGTGCTAACTATGGCTACACCTTC	CASSAAPLSANYGYTF
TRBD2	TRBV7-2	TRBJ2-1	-	TGTGCCAGCAGCTTAAAGGAATTAGCGGGATTAGATGAGCAGTTCTTC	CASSLKELAGLDEQFF
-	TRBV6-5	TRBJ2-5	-	TGTGCCAGCAGTTACTCACAGGGCGGAGAGACCCAGTACTTC	CASSYSQGGETQYF
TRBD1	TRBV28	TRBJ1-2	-	TGTGCCAGCAGTCCCCCGACAGGGGCCTATGGCTACACCTTC	CASSPPTGAYGYTF
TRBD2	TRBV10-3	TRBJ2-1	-	TGTGCCATCAGGCCTAGCGGGAGCCGGGAGCAGTTCTTC	CAIRPSGSREQFF
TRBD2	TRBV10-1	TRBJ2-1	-	TGCGCCAGCAGTCACAGCGGGAGACCCAATGAGCAGTTCTTC	CASSHSGRPNEQFF
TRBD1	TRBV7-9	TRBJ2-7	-	TGTGCCAGCAGCCGAGGGACAGGGACACTGCAGTACTTC	CASSRGTGTLQYF
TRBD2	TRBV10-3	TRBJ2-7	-	TGTGCCATCAGTGACTTAGCGGGACTTTATGAGCAGTACTTC	CAISDLAGLYEQYF
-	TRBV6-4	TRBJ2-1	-	TGTGCCAGCAGTGACCTACAGGTTCAGCAGTTCTTC	CASSDLQVQQFF
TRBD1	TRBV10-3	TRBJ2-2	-	TGTGCCATCAGCCAGGGGGCGAACACCGGGGAGCTGTTTTTT	CAISQGANTGELFF
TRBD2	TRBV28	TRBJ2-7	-	TGTGCCAGCAGTTTAACCGCAGGGCTAGCGGGAAACGAGCAGTACTTC	CASSLTAGLAGNEQYF
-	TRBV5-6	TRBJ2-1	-	TGTGCCAGCAGCCCCAAAGATGTGTTCAGCTCCTACAATGAGCAGTTCTTC	CASSPKDVFSSYNEQFF
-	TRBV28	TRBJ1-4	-	TGTGCCAGCAGTTTGACAGACCCTTATGAAAAACTGTTTTTT	CASSLTDPYEKLFF
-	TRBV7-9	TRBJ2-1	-	TGTGCCAGCAGCCTGTACGCTAGCGCCCACTCCTACAATGAGCAGTTCTTC	CASSLYASAHSYNEQFF
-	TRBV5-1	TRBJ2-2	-	TGCGCCAGCAGCTTGGCGACTCTCCTTACCCTCGGGGAGCTGTTTTTT	CASSLATLLTLGELFF
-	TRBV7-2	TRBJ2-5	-	TGTGCCTCCGGGACGGGGGAGCAAGAGACCCAGTACTTC	CASGTGEQETQYF
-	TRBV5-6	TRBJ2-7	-	TGTGCCAGCAGCCCCTCAGGAAAACGAAAATACGAGCAGTACTTC	CASSPSGKRKYEQYF
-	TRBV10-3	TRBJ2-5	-	TGTGCCATCAGTGATCAGGGTTGGGAGACCCAGTACTTC	CAISDQGWETQYF
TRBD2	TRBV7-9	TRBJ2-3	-	TGTGCCAGCAGCGGTTGGGGGGGAGAGGGAGATACGCAGTATTTT	CASSGWGGEGDTQYF
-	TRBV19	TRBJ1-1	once	TGTGCCAGTAGTCCCAGGGTAGGGGCGAACACTGAAGCTTTCTTT	CASSPRVGANTEAFF
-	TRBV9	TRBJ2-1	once	TGTGCCAGCAGCGTAGTCCTAAACCTAGATGGCTCCTACAATGAGCAGTTCTTC	CASSVVLNLDGSYNEQFF
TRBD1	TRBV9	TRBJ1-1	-	TGTGCCAGCAGCTTCTGGACAGGGAACACTGAAGCTTTCTTT	CASSFWTGNTEAFF
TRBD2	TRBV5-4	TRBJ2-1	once	TGTGCCAGCAGCTTGGCGACTAGCGCACACAATGAGCAGTTCTTC	CASSLATSAHNEQFF
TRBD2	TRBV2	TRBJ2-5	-	TGTGCCAGCAGCGGAATACTAGCGGGGGGGGAGACCCAGTACTTC	CASSGILAGGETQYF
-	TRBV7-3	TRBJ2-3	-	TGTGCCAGCAGCTTAGAAGGGGAAACCTTCACAGATACGCAGTATTTT	CASSLEGETFTDTQYF
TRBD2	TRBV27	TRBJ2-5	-	TGTGCCAGCGCCGGGAGGAAAGGAGAGACCCAGTACTTC	CASAGRKGETQYF
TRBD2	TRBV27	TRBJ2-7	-	TGTGCCAGAGATTTTTGGAGGACTAGCGGGACCGATACCTACGAGCAGTACTTC	CARDFWRTSGTDTYEQYF
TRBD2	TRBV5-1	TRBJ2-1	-	TGCGCCAGCAGCTTGGGATCTGCGGGAGCGGGTGAGCAGTTCTTC	CASSLGSAGAGEQFF
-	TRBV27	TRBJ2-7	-	TGTGCCAGCAGTTGGGGGGTGACCTACGAGCAGTACTTC	CASSWGVTYEQYF
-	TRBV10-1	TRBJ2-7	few	TGCGCCAGCACCCTGCGGGACTCTTCCTACGAGCAGTACTTC	CASTLRDSSYEQYF